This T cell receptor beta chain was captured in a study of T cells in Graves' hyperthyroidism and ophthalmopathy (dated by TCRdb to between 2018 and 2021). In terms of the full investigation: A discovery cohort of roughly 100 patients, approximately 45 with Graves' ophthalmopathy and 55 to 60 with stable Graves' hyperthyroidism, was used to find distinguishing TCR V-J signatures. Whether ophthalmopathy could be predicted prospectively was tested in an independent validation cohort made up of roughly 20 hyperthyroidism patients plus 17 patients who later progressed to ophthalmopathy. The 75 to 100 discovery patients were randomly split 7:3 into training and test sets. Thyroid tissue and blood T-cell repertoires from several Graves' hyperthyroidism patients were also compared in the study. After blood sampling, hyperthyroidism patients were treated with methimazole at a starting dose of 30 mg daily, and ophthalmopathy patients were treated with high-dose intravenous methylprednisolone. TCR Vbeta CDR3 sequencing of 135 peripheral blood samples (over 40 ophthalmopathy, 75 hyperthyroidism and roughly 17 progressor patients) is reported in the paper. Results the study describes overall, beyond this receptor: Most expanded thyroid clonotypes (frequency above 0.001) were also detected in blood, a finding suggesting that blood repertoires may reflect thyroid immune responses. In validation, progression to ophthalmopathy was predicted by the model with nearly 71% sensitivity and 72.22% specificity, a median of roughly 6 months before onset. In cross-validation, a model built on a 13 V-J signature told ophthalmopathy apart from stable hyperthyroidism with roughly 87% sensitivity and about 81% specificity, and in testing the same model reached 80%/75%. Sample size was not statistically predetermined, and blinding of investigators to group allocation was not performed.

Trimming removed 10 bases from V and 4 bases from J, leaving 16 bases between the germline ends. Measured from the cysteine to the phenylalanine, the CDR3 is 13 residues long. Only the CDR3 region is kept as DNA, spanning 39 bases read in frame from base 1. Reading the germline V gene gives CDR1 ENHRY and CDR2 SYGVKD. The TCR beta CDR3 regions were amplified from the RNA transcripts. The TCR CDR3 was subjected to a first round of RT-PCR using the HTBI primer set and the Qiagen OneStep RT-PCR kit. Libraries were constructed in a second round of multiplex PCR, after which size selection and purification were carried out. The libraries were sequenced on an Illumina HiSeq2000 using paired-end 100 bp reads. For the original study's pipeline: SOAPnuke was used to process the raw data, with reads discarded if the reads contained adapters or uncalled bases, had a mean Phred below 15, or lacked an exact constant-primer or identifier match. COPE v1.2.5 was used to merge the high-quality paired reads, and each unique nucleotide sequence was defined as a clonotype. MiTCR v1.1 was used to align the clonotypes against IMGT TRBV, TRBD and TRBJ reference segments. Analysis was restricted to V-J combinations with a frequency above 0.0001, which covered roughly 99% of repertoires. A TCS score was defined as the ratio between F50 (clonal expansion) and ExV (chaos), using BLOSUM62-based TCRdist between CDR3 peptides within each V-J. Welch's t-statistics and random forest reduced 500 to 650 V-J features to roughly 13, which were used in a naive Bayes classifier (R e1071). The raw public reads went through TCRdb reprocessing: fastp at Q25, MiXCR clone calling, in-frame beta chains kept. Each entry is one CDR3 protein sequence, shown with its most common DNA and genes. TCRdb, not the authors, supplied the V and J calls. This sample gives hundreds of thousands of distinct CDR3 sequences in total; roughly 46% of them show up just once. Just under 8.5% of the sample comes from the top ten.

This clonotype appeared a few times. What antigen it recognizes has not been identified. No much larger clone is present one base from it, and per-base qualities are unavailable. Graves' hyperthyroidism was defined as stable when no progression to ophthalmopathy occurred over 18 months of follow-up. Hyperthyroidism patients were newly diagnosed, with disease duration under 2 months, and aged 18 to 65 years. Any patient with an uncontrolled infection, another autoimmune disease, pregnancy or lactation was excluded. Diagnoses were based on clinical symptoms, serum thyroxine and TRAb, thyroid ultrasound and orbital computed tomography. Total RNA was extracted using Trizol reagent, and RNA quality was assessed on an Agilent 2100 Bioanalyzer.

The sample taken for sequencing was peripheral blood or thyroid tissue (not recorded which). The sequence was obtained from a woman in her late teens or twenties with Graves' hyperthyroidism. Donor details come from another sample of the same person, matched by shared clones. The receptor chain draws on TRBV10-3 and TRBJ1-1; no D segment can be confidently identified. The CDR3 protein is CASRPMEITEAFF. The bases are TGTGCCAGCAGACCCATGGAAATCACTGAAGCTTTCTTT.